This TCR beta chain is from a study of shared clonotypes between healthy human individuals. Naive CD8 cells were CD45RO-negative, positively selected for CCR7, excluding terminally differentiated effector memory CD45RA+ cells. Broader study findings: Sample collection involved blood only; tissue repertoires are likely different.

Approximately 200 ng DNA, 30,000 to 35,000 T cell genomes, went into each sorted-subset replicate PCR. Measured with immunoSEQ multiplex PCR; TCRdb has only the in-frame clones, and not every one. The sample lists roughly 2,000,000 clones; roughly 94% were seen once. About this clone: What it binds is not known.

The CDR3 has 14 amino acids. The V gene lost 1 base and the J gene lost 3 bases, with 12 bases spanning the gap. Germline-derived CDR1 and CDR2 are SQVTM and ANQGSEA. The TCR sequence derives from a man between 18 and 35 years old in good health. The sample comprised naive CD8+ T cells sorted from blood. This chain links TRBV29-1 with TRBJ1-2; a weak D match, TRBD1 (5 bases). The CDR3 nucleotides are TGCAGCGTTGAAGCCGGGCAGGGTGACTATGGCTACACCTTC. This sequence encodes CSVEAGQGDYGYTF.